This entry concerns a single T cell receptor beta chain. This sample stems from a study of cytomegalovirus exposure and HLA in healthy donors. Per the germline V gene, CDR1 is KGHSH and CDR2 is LQKENI. The CDR3 is made up of 15 amino acids. V dropped 5 bases and J dropped 1; count of bases not matched to a gene: 8. 60 Vbeta and 13 Jbeta primers were used in PCR. TCRdb keeps only in-frame clones here, not all; method: immunoSEQ multiplex PCR. This table holds about 110,000 clones, roughly 79% found once. The TCR was taken from a woman aged 25 to 39 in good health and CMV-seronegative. J is TRBJ2-7 and V is TRBV18; 7 bases align to TRBD2. The sequenced sample consisted of PBMCs. In DNA form, the CDR3 reads TGTGCCAGCTCAACTGCGGGAGCTAGTTCCTACGAGCAGTACTTC. Translated: CASSTAGASSYEQYF.